The entry below gives a single T cell receptor beta chain sequence along with its context. Its recognized antigen is unknown. Per-nucleotide qualities are absent, and no much larger clonotype sits a single base away. The data were taken from a study of CD8+ T cells in alopecia areata (dated by TCRdb to 2016 to 2018). In terms of the full investigation: Treated patients were enrolled in an open-label pilot trial of oral tofacitinib at 5 to 10 mg twice daily for moderate-to-severe alopecia areata. Patients stayed on tofacitinib for 6 to 18 months and then had 6 months of follow-up off drug so that delayed response and recurrence could be assessed. In humans, TCRbeta sequencing was performed on scalp tissue and on sorted CD4+ and CD8+ peripheral blood T cells from healthy controls and from patients with patchy or totalis/universalis alopecia areata. Biopsies were taken from tofacitinib-treated patients at baseline and again at 4 and 24 weeks into treatment, and several of those patients also had a later scalp biopsy. Amplification of TCRbeta CDR3 regions was done by immunoSEQ multiplex PCR using 35 Vbeta forward primers and 13 Jbeta reverse primers. RNA was obtained with the PAXgene miRNA kit for fixed scalp, the miRNeasy kit for PBMCs, and the RNeasy kit for mouse skin. To study T cell clonal expansion in alopecia areata, the researchers applied high-throughput TCRbeta sequencing to both the C3H/HeJ mouse model and human patients. Clonality in the scalp was compared among normal scalp (n=4), patchy alopecia areata scalp (n=8), and alopecia totalis/universalis scalp (n=8).

Findings and caveats that apply to the study as a whole: Higher clonality and more expanded CD8+ clones were observed in lesional scalp than in normal scalp, particularly in alopecia totalis/universalis, a finding suggestive of antigenic drive. Scalp TCR repertoire analysis is complicated because resident alphabeta T cells in normal human skin are also sequenced, whereas mouse skin is dominated by gammadelta T cells. Shared TCR sequences between patients were less evident than in mice, which may be partly attributable to HLA diversity in the patient population.

The junction shows trimming of 0 bases on V and 3 bases on J, and the gene matches do not reach 3 bases of it. From the germline V gene, CDR1 is SGDLS and CDR2 is YYNGEE. The cysteine opens and the phenylalanine closes a CDR3 of 16 amino acids. Of the read, only the CDR3 DNA is kept; its 48 bases are in frame from base 1. Library method: the immunoSEQ multiplex PCR assay. For TCR sequencing, RNA was extracted from every sample and reverse transcribed into cDNA to serve as template. First-strand cDNA was synthesized with SuperScript III using a 2:1 mix of oligo-dT and random hexamers. A synthetic immune receptor repertoire was used to assess amplification bias, and residual bias was removed computationally. The source study handled its data this way. Raw reads were preprocessed for error removal, and CDR3 was defined according to IMGT conventions as running from the conserved cysteine to phenylalanine. To get clonality, Shannon entropy was normalized by log2 of the number of productive unique TCRs and the result was subtracted from 1. Whether each scalp clone was CD4 or CD8 was inferred by checking scalp TCRbeta sequences against the CD4 and CD8 repertoires from sorted blood. Held by TCRdb, this immuneACCESS table contains in-frame sequences only and omits some clones. Under half of the omission traces to an unresolved V gene where checked; the cause of the rest is unknown. V and J calls and clone size come straight from that table; D and trimming were deduced from the DNA. This sample holds around 140,000 clones; roughly 50% were observed only once. The ten largest clones represent nearly 6.5% of the sample.

The time point label, as the study defines it: baseline before oral tofacitinib. Lesional scalp punch biopsies and peripheral blood were collected from alopecia areata patients. PBMCs were isolated by density centrifugation and stained for CD3, CD4 and CD8, after which CD4+ and CD8+ T cells were sorted on a FACSAria. The TCR sequence derives from a human donor with alopecia areata. The chain joins TRBV9 to TRBJ2-2; 9 middle bases align to TRBD1. The sample was CD4+ T cells sorted from blood, taken at week 0. In nucleotides, the sequence is TGTGCCAGCAGCGTAGTAGGACAGGGGTACACCGGGGAGCTGTTTTTT. Its product reads: CASSVVGQGYTGELFF.